This T cell receptor beta chain was documented in a study of T cell responses to AZD1222 COVID-19 vaccine. A note on this clone: The same CDR3 arises from other DNA sequences in this sample as well.

Germline V lookup: CDR1 MNHEY, CDR2 SVGAGI. V was clipped by 4 bases and J by 5 bases; unmatched bases: 6. The CDR3 totals 15 residues. Repertoires were generated with immunoSEQ multiplex PCR, while TCRdb's copy carries only in-frame clones and drops some. The sample includes approximately 130,000 clones, 75% to 90% of them seen just once. The specimen was peripheral blood, collected on day 0 of MenACWY control vaccination. The V call is TRBV6-5, the J call TRBJ1-1; 11 bases map to TRBD1. The clonotype originates from an adult in good health. The CDR3: CASSSGQGAWTEAFF. The CDR3 DNA sequence: TGTGCCAGCAGTTCCGGACAGGGGGCTTGGACTGAAGCTTTCTTT.